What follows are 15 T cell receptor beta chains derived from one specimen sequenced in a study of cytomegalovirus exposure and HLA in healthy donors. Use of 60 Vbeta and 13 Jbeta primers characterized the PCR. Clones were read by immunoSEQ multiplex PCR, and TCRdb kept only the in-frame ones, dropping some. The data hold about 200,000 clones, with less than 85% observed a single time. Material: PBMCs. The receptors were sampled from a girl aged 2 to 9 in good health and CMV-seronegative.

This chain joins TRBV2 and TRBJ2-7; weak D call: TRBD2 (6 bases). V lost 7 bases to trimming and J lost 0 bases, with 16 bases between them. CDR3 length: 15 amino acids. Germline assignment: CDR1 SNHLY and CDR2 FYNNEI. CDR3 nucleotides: TGTGCCAGCACCGAAGGTCTTAGCGGCTCCTACGAGCAGTACTTC. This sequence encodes CASTEGLSGSYEQYF.

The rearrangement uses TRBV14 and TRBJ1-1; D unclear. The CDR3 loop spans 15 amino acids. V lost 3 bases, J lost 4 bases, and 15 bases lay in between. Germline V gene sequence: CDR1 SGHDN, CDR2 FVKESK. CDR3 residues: CASSHRSKRGTEAFF. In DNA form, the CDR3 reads TGTGCCAGCAGCCACCGAAGTAAGAGAGGCACTGAAGCTTTCTTT.

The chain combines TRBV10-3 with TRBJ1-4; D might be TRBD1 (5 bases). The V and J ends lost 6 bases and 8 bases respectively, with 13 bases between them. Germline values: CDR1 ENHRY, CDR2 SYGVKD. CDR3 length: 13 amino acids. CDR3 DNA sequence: TGTGCCATCAGGCCGGGGGTGTGGGAAAAACTGTTTTTT. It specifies CAIRPGVWEKLFF.

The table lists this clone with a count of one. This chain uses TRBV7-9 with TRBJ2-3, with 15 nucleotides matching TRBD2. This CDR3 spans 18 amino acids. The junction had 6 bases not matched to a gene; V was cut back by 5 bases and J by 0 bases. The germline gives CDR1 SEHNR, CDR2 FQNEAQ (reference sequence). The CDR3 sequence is CASSPGTSGGISTDTQYF. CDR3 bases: TGTGCCAGCAGCCCAGGGACTAGCGGGGGGATTAGCACAGATACGCAGTATTTT.

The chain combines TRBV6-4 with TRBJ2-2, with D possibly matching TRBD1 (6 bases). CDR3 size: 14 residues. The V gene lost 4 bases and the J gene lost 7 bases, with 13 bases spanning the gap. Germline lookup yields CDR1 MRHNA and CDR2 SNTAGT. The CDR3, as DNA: TGTGCCAGCAGTGCCACAGGGTCGGTCGGGGAGCTGTTTTTT. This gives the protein CASSATGSVGELFF.

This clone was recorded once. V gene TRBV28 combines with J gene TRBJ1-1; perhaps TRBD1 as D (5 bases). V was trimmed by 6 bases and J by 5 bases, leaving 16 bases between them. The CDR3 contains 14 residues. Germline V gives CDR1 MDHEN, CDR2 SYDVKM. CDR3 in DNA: TGTGCCAGCAGCCGGGCGGGGGGTTGGACTGAAGCTTTCTTT. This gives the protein CASSRAGGWTEAFF.

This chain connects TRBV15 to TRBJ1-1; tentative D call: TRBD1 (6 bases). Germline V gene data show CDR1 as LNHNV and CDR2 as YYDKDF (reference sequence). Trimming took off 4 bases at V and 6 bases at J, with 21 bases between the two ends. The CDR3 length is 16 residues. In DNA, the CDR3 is TGTGCCACCAGCATAGAGCCCCGGGACAAGGAACCTGAAGCTTTCTTT. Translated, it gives CATSIEPRDKEPEAFF. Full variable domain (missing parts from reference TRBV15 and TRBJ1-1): DAMVIQNPRYQVTQFGKPVTLSCSQTLNHNVMYWYQQKSSQAPKLLFHYYDKDFNNEADTPDNFQSRRPNTSFCFLDIRSPGLGDTAMYLCATSIEPRDKEPEAFFGQGTRLTVV.

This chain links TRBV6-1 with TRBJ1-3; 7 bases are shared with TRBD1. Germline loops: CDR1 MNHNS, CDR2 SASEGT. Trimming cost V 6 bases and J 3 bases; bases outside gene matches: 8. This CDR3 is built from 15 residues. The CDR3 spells CASRASRDSGNTIYF. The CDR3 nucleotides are TGTGCCAGCAGAGCCAGTCGGGACAGTGGAAACACCATATATTTT.

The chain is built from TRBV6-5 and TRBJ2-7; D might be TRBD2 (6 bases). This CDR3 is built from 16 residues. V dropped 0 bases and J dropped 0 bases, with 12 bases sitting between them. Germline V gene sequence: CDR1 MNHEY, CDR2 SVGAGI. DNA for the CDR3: TGTGCCAGCAGTTACTCGACAGCGGGCTCCTCCTACGAGCAGTACTTC. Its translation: CASSYSTAGSSYEQYF.

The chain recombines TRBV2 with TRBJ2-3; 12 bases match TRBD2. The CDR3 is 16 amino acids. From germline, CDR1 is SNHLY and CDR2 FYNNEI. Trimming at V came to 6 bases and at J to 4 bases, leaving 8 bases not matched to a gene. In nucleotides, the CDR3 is TGTGCCAGCAGCTATAAGACTAGCGGGGGTGCAGATACGCAGTATTTT. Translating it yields CASSYKTSGGADTQYF.

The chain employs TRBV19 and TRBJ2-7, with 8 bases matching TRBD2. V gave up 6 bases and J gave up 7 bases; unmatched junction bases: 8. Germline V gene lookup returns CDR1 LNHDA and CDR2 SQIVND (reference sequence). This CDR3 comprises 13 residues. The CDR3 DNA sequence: TGTGCCAGTAGCGGGACTAGTTCTAGTGAGCAGTACTTC. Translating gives CASSGTSSSEQYF.

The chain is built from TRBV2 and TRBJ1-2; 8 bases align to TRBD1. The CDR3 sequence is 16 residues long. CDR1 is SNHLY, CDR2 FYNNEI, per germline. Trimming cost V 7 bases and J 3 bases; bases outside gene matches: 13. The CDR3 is CASKEQGVSSDYGYTF. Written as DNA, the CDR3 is TGTGCCAGCAAGGAACAGGGGGTTTCCTCCGACTATGGCTACACCTTC.

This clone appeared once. The CDR3 bases are TGCGCCAGCAGCCAAGTAGGAGTAGCCGCCGGGGAGCTGTTTTTT. It specifies CASSQVGVAAGELFF. The rearrangement uses TRBV4-1 and TRBJ2-2; D gene uncertain. The CDR3 extends over 15 amino acids. The V and J ends lost 1 base and 6 bases respectively, with 12 bases between them. Germline V CDR1 and CDR2: MGHRA, YSYEKL.

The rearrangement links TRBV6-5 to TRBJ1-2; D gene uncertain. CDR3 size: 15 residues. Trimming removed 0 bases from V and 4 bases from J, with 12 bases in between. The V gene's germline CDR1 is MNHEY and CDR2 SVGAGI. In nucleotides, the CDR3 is TGTGCCAGCAGTTACTCGAGGAGCGTGGGCTATGGCTACACCTTC. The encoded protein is CASSYSRSVGYGYTF.

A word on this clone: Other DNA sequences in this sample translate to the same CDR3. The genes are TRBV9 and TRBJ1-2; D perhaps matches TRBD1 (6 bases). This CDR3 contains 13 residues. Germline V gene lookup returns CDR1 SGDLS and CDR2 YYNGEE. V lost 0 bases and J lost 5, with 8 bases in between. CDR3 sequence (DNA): TGTGCCAGCAGCGTAGTAGGGGGATATGGCTACACCTTC. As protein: CASSVVGGYGYTF.